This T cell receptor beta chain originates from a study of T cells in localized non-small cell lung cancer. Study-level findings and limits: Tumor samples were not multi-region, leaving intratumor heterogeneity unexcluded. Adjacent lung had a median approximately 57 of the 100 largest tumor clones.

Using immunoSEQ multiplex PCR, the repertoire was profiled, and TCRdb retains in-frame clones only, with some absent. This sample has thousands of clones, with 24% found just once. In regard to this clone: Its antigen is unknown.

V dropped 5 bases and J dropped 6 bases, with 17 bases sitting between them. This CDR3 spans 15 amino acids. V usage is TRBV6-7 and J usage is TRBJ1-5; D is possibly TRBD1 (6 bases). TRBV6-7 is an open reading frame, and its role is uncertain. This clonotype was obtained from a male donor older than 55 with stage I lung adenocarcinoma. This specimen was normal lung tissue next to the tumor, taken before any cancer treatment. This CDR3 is CASSEAAGVSQPQHF. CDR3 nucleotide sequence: TGTGCCAGCAGTGAAGCGGCAGGGGTCAGTCAGCCCCAGCATTTT.